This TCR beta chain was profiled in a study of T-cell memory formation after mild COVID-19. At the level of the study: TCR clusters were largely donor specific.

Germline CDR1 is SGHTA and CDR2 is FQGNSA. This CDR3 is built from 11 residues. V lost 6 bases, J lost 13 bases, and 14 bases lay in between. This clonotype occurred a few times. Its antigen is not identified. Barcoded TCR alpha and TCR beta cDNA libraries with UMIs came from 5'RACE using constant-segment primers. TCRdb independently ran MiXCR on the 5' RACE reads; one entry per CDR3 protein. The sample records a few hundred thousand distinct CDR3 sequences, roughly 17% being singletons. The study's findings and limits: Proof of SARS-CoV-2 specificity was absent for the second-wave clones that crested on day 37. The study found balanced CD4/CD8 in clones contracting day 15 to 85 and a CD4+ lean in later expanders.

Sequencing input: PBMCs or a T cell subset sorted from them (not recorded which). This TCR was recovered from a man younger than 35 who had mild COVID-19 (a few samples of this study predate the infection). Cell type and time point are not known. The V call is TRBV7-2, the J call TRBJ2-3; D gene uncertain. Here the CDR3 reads CASSSYTTEYF. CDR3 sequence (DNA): TGTGCCAGCAGTTCATATACGACGGAGTATTTT.